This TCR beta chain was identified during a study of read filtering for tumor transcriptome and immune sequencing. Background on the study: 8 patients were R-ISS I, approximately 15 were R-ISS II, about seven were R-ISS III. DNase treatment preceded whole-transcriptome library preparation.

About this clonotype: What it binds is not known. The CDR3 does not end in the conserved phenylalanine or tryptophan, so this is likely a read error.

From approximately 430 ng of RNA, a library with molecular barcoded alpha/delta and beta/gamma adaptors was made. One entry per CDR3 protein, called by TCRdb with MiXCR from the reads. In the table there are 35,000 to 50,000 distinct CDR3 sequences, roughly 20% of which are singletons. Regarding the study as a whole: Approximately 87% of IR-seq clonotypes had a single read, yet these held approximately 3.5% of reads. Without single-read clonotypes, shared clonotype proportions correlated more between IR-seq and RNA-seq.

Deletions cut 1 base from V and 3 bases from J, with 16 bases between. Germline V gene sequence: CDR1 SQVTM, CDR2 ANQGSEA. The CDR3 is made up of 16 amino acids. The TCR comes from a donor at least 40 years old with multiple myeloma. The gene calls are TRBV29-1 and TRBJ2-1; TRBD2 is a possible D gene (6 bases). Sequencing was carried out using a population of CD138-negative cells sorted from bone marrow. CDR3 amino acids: CSVEAWPEGIYNEQFS. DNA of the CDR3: TGCAGCGTTGAAGCCTGGCCGGAGGGAATCTACAATGAGCAGTTCTCC.